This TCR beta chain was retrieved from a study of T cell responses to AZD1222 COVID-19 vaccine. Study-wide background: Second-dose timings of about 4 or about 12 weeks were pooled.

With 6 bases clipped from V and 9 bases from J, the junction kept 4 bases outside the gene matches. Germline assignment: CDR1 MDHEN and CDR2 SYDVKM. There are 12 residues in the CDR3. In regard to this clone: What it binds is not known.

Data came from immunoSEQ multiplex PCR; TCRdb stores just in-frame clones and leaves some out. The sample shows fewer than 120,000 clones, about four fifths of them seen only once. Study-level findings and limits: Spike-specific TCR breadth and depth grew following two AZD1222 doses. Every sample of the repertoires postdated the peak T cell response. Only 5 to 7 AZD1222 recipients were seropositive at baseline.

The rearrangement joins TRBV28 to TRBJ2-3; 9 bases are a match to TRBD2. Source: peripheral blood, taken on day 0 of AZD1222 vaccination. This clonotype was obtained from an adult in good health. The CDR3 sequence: CASRSTSGTQYF. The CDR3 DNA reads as TGTGCCAGCAGATCGACTAGCGGAACGCAGTATTTT.